This TCR beta chain was recovered during a study of T-cell reconstitution after alpha-beta-depleted transplantation in children. Using unique molecular identifiers, the investigators prepared the TCRbeta library. TCRdb itself ran the PCR reads through MiXCR, one entry per CDR3 protein. The sample carries about 350,000 distinct CDR3 sequences, roughly 15% recorded once. Note on this clonotype: One end of the junction does not line up with germline, which may come from a read error.

The CDR3 is 15 residues long. The germline V gene has CDR1 MNHEY and CDR2 SVGAGI. The receptor comes from a human donor who donated a stem cell graft to a child with Fanconi anemia. V is TRBV6-5 and J is TRBJ2-1; D uncertain. Sample: PBMCs, taken from the stem cell graft. This CDR3 is CASSYDSGDNNEEFF. The CDR3 DNA follows: TGTGCCAGCAGTTACGACTCGGGTGATAACAATGAGGAGTTCTTC.